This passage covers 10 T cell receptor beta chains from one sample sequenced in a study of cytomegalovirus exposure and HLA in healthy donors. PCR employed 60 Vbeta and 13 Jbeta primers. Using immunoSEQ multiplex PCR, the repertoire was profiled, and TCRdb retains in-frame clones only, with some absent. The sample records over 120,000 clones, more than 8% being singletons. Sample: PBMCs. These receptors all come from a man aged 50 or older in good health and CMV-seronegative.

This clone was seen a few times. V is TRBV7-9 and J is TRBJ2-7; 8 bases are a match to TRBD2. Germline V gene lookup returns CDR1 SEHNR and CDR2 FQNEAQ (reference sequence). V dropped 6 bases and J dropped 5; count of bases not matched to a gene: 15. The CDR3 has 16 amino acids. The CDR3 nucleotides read TGTGCCAGCAGTCCCTTGGCGGGAGGATCCTCTAACGAGCAGTACTTC. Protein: CASSPLAGGSSNEQYF.

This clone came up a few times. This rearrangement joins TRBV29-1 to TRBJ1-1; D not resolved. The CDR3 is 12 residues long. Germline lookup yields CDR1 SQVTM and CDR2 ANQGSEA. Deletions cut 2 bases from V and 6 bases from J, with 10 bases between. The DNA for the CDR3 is TGCAGCGTTGAATTACGGGATCCTGAAGCTTTCTTT. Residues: CSVELRDPEAFF.

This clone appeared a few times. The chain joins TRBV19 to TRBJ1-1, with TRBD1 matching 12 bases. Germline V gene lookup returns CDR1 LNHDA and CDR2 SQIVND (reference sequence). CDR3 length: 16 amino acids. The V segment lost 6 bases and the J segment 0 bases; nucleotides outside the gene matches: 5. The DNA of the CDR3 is TGTGCCAGTAGCACCGGGACAGGGGGCGTGAACACTGAAGCTTTCTTT. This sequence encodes CASSTGTGGVNTEAFF.

Here the CDR3 reads CASSLGGQGGLNEQFF. Here the CDR3 DNA reads TGTGCCAGCAGCTTAGGCGGACAGGGTGGTTTGAATGAGCAGTTCTTC. The V call is TRBV11-3, the J call TRBJ2-1; 8 nucleotides match TRBD1. CDR1 and CDR2 from the germline V gene are SGHNT and YENEEA. J gave up 7 bases and V 1 base, and 9 bases lay outside the gene matches. The CDR3 loop spans 16 amino acids. Variable domain in full (rest from reference TRBV11-3 and TRBJ2-1): EAGVVQSPRYKIIEKKQPVAFWCNPISGHNTLYWYLQNLGQGPELLIRYENEEAVDDSQLPKDRFSAERLKGVDSTLKIQPAELGDSAVYLCASSLGGQGGLNEQFFGPGTRLTVL.

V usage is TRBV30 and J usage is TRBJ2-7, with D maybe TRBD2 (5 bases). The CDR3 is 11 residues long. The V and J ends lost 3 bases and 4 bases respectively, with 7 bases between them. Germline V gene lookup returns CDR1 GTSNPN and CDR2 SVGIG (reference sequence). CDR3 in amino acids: CAWREVYEQYF. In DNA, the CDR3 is TGTGCCTGGAGGGAGGTTTACGAGCAGTACTTC.

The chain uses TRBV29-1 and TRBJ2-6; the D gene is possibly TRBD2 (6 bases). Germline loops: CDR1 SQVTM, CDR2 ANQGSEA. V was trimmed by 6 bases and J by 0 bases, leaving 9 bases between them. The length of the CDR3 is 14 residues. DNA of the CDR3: TGCAGCGTCCTACTAGCCTCTGGGGCCAACGTCCTGACTTTC. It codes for CSVLLASGANVLTF. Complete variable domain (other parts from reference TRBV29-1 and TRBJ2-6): SAVISQKPSRDICQRGTSLTIQCQVDSQVTMMFWYRQQPGQSLTLIATANQGSEATYESGFVIDKFPISRPNLTFSTLTVSNMSPEDSSIYLCSVLLASGANVLTFGAGSRLTVL.

In DNA form, the CDR3 reads TGTGCCAGCAGCTTAGGTTACAGGGTGGCAACTAATGAAAAACTGTTTTTT. Translated: CASSLGYRVATNEKLFF. The chain has TRBV11-2 and TRBJ1-4; D may be TRBD1 (6 bases). CDR1 and CDR2 from the germline V gene are SGHAT and FQNNGV. CDR3 length: 17 residues. Trimming took 1 base from V and 0 from J, leaving 12 bases between them. Looking up the rest from reference TRBV11-2 and TRBJ1-4 gives the full variable domain: EAGVAQSPRYKIIEKRQSVAFWCNPISGHATLYWYQQILGQGPKLLIQFQNNGVVDDSQLPKDRFSAERLKGVDSTLKIQPAKLEDSAVYLCASSLGYRVATNEKLFFGSGTQLSVL.

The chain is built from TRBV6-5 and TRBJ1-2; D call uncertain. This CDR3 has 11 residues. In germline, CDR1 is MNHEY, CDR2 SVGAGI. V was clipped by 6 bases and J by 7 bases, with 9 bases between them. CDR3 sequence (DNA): TGTGCCAGCAGCCCGTGGAGTGGCTACACCTTC. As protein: CASSPWSGYTF.

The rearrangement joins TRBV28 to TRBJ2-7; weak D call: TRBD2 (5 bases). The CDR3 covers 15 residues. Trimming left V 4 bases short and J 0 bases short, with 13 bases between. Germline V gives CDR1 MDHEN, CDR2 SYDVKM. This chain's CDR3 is CASSSGGGPSYEQYF. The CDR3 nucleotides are TGTGCCAGCAGTTCTGGCGGCGGGCCCTCCTACGAGCAGTACTTC.

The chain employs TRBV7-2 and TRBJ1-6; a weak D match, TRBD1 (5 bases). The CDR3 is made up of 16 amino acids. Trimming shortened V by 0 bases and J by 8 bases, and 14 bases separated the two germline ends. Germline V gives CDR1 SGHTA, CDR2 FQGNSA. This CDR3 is CASSLATGDIYSPLHF. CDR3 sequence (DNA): TGTGCCAGCAGCTTAGCTACAGGAGATATTTATTCACCCCTCCACTTT.